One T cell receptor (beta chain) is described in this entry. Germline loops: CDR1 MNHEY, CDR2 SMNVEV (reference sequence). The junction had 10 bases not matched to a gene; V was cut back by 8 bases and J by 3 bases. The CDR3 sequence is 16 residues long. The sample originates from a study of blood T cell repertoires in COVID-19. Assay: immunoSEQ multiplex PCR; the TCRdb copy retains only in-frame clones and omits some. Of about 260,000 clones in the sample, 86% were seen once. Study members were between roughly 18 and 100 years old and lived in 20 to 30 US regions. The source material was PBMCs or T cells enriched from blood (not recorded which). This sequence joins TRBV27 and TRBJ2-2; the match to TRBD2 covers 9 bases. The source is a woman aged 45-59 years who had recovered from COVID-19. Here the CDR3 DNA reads TGTGCCAGCCCGCGGGGGGGGAACGCAGACACCGGGGAGCTGTTTTTT. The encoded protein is CASPRGGNADTGELFF.